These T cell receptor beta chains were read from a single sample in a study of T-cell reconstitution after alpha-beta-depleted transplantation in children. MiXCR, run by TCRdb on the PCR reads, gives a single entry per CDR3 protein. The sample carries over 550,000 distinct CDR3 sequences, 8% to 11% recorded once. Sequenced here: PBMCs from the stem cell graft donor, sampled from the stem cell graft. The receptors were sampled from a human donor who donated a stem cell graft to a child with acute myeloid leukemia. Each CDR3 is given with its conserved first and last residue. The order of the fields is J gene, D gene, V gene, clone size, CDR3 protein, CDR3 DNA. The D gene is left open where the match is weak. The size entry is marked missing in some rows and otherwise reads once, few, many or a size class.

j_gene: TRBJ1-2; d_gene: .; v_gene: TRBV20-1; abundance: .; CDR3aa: CSALDGSLGYTF; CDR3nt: TGCAGTGCCTTGGACGGAAGCCTGGGCTACACCTTC
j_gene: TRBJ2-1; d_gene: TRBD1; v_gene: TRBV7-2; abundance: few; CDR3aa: CASSSDYTGTANEQFF; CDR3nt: TGTGCCAGCAGCTCAGACTATACCGGGACAGCCAATGAGCAGTTCTTC
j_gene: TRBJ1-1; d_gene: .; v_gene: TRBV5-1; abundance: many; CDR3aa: CASSSSTGWNTEAFF; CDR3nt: TGCGCCAGCAGCTCGTCGACAGGCTGGAACACTGAAGCTTTCTTT
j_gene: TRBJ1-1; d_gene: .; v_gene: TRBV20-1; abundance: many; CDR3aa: CSATPGGSTEAFF; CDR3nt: TGCAGTGCTACTCCCGGGGGTAGCACTGAAGCTTTCTTT
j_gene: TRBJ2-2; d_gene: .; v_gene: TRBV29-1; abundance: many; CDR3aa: CSVARPLTGELFF; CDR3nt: TGCAGCGTGGCAAGACCGCTCACCGGGGAGCTGTTTTTT
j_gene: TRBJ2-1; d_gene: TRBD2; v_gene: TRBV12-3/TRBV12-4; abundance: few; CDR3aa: CASSFMSGGPYNEQFF; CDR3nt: TGTGCCAGCAGTTTTATGTCGGGAGGGCCCTACAATGAGCAGTTCTTC
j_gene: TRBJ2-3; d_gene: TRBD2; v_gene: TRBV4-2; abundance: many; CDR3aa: CASSQVGGESDTQYF; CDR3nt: TGTGCCAGCAGCCAAGTTGGGGGGGAGTCAGATACGCAGTATTTT
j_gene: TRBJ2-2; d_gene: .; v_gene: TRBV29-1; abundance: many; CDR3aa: CSVVRDNPTGELFF; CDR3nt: TGCAGCGTTGTAAGGGACAACCCCACCGGGGAGCTGTTTTTT
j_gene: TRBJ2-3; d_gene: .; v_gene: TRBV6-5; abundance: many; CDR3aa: CASSYSTPGTDTQYF; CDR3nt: TGTGCCAGCAGTTACTCGACCCCAGGGACAGATACGCAGTATTTT
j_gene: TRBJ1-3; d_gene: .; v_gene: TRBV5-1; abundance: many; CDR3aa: CASSLGQNGNTIYF; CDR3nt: TGCGCCAGCAGCTTGGGACAAAATGGAAACACCATATATTTT
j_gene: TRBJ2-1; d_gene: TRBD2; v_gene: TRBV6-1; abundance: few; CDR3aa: CASSLVTSGSNEQFF; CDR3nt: TGTGCCAGCTCCTTGGTCACTAGCGGGAGTAATGAGCAGTTCTTC
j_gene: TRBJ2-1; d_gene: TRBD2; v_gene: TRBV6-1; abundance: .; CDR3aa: CASSPGLAPPGFF; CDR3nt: TGTGCCAGCAGCCCCGGACTAGCGCCACCCGGGTTCTTC
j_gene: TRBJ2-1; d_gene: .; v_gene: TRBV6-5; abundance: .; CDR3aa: CASSFLGVAYNEQFF; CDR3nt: TGTGCCAGCAGTTTTCTGGGAGTGGCTTACAATGAGCAGTTCTTC
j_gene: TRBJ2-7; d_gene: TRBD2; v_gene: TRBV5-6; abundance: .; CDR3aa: CASSLRDGRATEQYF; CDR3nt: TGTGCCAGCAGCTTGAGGGACGGGAGGGCCACCGAGCAGTACTTC
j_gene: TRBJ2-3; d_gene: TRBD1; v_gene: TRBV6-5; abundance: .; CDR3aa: CASSLVSGTATDTQYF; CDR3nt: TGTGCCAGCAGTCTCGTCTCCGGGACAGCCACAGATACGCAGTATTTT
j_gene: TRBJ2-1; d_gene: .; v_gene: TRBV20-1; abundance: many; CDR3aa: CSARGESGGSYNEQFF; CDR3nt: TGCAGTGCTAGAGGAGAATCCGGAGGATCTTACAATGAGCAGTTCTTC
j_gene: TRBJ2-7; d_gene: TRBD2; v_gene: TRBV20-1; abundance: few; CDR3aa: CSARPQGTSEPNF; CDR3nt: TGCAGTGCTAGACCCCAAGGGACTAGCGAGCCGAACTTC
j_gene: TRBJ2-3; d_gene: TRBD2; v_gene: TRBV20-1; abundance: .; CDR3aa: CSARRTRDTQYF; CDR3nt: TGCAGTGCTAGAAGGACTAGAGATACGCAGTATTTT
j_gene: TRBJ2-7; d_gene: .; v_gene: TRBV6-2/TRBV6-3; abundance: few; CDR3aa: CATKFVGGSEWARYYEQYF; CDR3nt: TGTGCCACCAAATTTGTCGGTGGATCGGAGTGGGCTAGATACTACGAGCAGTACTTC
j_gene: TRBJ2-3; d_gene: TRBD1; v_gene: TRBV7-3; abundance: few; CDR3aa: CASSLGRDRVADTQYF; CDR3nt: TGTGCCAGCAGCTTAGGGCGAGACAGGGTGGCAGATACGCAGTATTTT
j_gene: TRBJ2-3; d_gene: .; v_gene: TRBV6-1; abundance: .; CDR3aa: CASSESWSRSTDTQYF; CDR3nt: TGTGCCAGCAGTGAATCGTGGAGTAGAAGCACAGATACGCAGTATTTT
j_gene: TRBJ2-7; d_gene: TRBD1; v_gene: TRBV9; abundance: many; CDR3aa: CASSAGAGTGVHEQYF; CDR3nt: TGTGCCAGCAGCGCCGGAGCCGGGACAGGGGTCCACGAGCAGTACTTC
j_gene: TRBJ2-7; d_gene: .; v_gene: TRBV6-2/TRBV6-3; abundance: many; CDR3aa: CASSYSTSGRISYEQYF; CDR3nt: TGTGCCAGCAGTTACTCCACTTCTGGGCGGATCTCCTACGAGCAGTACTTC
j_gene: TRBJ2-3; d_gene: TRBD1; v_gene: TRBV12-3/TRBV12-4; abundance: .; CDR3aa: CASRKQPEGQGKDTQYF; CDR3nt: TGTGCCAGCAGAAAACAACCCGAAGGACAGGGGAAGGATACGCAGTATTTT
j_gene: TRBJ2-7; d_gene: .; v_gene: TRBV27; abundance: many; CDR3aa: CASSSESSYEQYF; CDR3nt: TGTGCCAGCAGTTCGGAATCCTCCTACGAGCAGTACTTC
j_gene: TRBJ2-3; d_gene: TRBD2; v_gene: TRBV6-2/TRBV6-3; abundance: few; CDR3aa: CASSYSLAGSDTQYF; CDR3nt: TGTGCCAGCAGTTACTCGTTAGCGGGATCAGATACGCAGTATTTT
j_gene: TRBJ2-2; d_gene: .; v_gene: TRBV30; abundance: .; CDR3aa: CAWRKEGLDYTGELFF; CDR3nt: TGTGCCTGGAGAAAGGAAGGGCTAGATTACACCGGGGAGCTGTTTTTT
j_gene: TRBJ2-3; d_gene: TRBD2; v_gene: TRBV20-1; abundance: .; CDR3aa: CSARDPTSGSTDTQYF; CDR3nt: TGCAGTGCTAGAGATCCAACTAGCGGAAGCACAGATACGCAGTATTTT
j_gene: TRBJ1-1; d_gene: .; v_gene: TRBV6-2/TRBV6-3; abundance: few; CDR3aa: CASKYLGSKNTEAFF; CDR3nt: TGTGCCAGCAAATACCTCGGGAGTAAGAACACTGAAGCTTTCTTT
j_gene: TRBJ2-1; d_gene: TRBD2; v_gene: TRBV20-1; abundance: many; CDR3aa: CSARTSGGYNEQFF; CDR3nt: TGCAGTGCGCGGACTAGCGGGGGGTACAATGAGCAGTTCTTC
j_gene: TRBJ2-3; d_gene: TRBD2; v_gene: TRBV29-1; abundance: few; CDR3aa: CSVKPGLAGSTDTQYF; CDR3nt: TGCAGCGTCAAACCGGGACTAGCGGGGAGCACAGATACGCAGTATTTT
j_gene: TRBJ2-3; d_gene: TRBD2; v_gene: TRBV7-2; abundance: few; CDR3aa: CASSLTSGRSPQYF; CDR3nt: TGTGCCAGCAGCCTCACTAGCGGGAGGTCCCCGCAGTATTTT
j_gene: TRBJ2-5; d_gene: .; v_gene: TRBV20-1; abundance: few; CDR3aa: CSASHSFQETQYF; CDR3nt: TGCAGTGCTAGCCACAGCTTCCAAGAGACCCAGTACTTC
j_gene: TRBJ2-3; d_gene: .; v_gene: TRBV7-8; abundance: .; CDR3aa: CASSFDFGGTDTQYF; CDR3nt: TGTGCCAGCAGCTTCGACTTCGGGGGCACAGATACGCAGTATTTT
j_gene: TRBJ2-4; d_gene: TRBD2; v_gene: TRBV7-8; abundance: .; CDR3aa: CASTSPTSGNIQYF; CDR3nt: TGTGCCAGCACCTCTCCGACTAGCGGTAACATTCAGTACTTC
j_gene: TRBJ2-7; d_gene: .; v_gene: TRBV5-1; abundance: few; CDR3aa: CASSLALGTQYEQYF; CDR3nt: TGCGCCAGCAGCTTGGCATTAGGGACCCAATACGAGCAGTACTTC
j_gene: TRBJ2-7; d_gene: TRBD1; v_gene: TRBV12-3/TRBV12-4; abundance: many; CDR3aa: CASSPGQGVYEQYF; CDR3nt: TGTGCCAGCAGCCCGGGACAGGGTGTCTACGAGCAGTACTTC
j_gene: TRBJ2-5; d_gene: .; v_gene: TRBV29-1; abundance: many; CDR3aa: CSVFEETQYF; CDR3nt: TGCAGCGTTTTCGAAGAGACCCAGTACTTC
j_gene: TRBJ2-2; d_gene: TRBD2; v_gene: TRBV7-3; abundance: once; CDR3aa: CASSLSPAGAGELFF; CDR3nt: TGTGCCAGCAGCTTATCCCCAGCGGGAGCCGGGGAGCTGTTTTTT
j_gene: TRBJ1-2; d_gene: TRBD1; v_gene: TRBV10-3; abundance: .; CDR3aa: CAIGKDRGRGYGYTF; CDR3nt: TGTGCCATCGGGAAAGACAGGGGGCGCGGCTATGGCTACACCTTC